The 13 T cell receptor beta chains listed next were all sequenced from one sample in a study of shared clonotypes between healthy human individuals. Generated by immunoSEQ multiplex PCR, the TCRdb table keeps only in-frame clones and is missing some. The data show fewer than 700,000 clones, around 81% seen once. Sequenced material: PBMCs. These receptors all come from a woman in her forties in good health. Some clones in this sample may be carry-over from other donors' samples.

V usage is TRBV2 and J usage is TRBJ2-3; 7 positions agree with TRBD1. Germline V gene data show CDR1 as SNHLY and CDR2 as FYNNEI. The CDR3 has 14 residues. The V and J ends lost 7 bases and 1 base, in that order; junction bases with no gene match: 5. As DNA, the CDR3 is TGTGCCAGCACTCGGACAGGAGGCACAGATACGCAGTATTTT. The encoded protein is CASTRTGGTDTQYF.

The gene calls are TRBV27 and TRBJ1-4; D perhaps matches TRBD1 (6 bases). The V gene lost 3 bases and the J gene lost 11 bases, with 19 bases spanning the gap. The CDR3 is 15 residues long. Germline CDR1 reads MNHEY; CDR2 reads SMNVEV (reference sequence). The CDR3 nucleotides are TGTGCCAGCAGTTTGATATCGGGGACACTAGGGAAACTGTTTTTT. This translates into CASSLISGTLGKLFF.

The chain links TRBV11-2 to TRBJ2-6, with D perhaps TRBD1 (6 bases). This CDR3 region has 19 residues. CDR1 is SGHAT, CDR2 FQNNGV, per germline. Between the trimmed V and J ends, which lost 1 base and 0 bases, there was a span of 16 bases. The CDR3 bases are TGTGCCAGCAGCTTAGGAATGCCGGGACACTTCTCTGGGGCCAACGTCCTGACTTTC. Its protein product is CASSLGMPGHFSGANVLTF.

As DNA, the CDR3 is TGTGCCAGCAGCTTGGACGGTAGTCCGAACACCGGGGAGCTGTTTTTT. This sequence encodes CASSLDGSPNTGELFF. This rearrangement joins TRBV5-4 to TRBJ2-2; no firm D call. Germline V gene sequence: CDR1 SGHNT, CDR2 YYREEE (reference sequence). The V end was cut by 0 bases, the J end by 0 bases, with 9 bases between. The CDR3 loop spans 16 amino acids.

This clone has more than one count but fewer than ten. This sequence joins TRBV12-1 and TRBJ2-7; the D segment call TRBD2 is taken from the table without a DNA check. TRBV12-1 is classified as a pseudogene. This CDR3 has 17 amino acids. CDR3 in amino acids: CASSLAGDSGNSYEQYF. The CDR3 coding sequence is TGTGCCAGCAGCCTGGCTGGAGATAGCGGTAACTCCTACGAGCAGTACTTC.

This rearrangement joins TRBV7-6 to TRBJ2-7; no clear D. Trimming stripped 2 bases from V and 3 bases from J, with 8 bases between. This CDR3 has 13 residues. Germline V gene data show CDR1 as SGHVS and CDR2 as FNYEAQ. The CDR3 protein is CASSLFFDYEQYF. For the CDR3, the DNA is TGTGCCAGCAGCTTATTTTTTGACTACGAGCAGTACTTC.

This clone was counted many times. Additional DNA sequences in this sample encode the identical CDR3. This chain joins TRBV10-3 and TRBJ1-2; D is undetermined. V shed 6 bases and J shed 1 base, with 12 bases lying between them. CDR1 and CDR2 from the germline V gene are ENHRY and SYGVKD. This CDR3 spans 14 amino acids. CDR3 in amino acids: CAIRAGNSNYGYTF. The CDR3 DNA is TGTGCCATCAGAGCCGGGAACAGTAACTATGGCTACACCTTC.

The chain joins TRBV9 to TRBJ1-5, with D maybe TRBD1 (6 bases). V lost 0 bases to trimming and J lost 7 bases, with 11 bases between them. Germline V gives CDR1 SGDLS, CDR2 YYNGEE. CDR3 length equals 14 residues. CDR3 coding DNA: TGTGCCAGCAGCGTAGAGGGGGGACGGCAGCCCCAGCATTTT. It encodes CASSVEGGRQPQHF.

Here the CDR3 DNA reads TGCGCCAGCAGCCAAGATAGAGAGCGCGGTGGGACAGATACGCAGTATTTT. Its translation is CASSQDRERGGTDTQYF. The chain carries TRBV4-1 and TRBJ2-3; no clear D. Germline CDR1 is MGHRA and CDR2 is YSYEKL. The CDR3 loop spans 17 amino acids. V dropped 0 bases and J dropped 3 bases, with 16 bases sitting between them.

This sequence joins TRBV10-2 and TRBJ1-1; 10 nucleotides align to TRBD1. Germline V CDR1 and CDR2: WSHSY, SAAADI. The CDR3 length is 14 residues. The V and J ends lost 4 bases and 7 bases, in that order; junction bases with no gene match: 6. The DNA of the CDR3 is TGCGCCAGCAGTGGGAGGGACAGGGGTGATGAAGCTTTCTTT. Its translation is CASSGRDRGDEAFF.

The gene calls are TRBV30 and TRBJ2-2, with D tentatively TRBD2 (5 bases). Germline CDR1 reads GTSNPN; CDR2 reads SVGIG (reference sequence). This CDR3 comprises 14 residues. V lost 3 bases and J lost 3, with 11 bases in between. CDR3 nucleotides: TGTGCCTGGAGAGCCCCCGGGGACACCGGGGAGCTGTTTTTT. It codes for CAWRAPGDTGELFF.

The chain uses TRBV9 and TRBJ1-1; D is uncertain. This CDR3 is built from 14 residues. CDR1 and CDR2 (germline): SGDLS, YYNGEE. The V end lost 0 bases, the J end lost 0 bases, and 6 bases lay between the germline ends. The DNA for the CDR3 is TGTGCCAGCAGCGTAGACACACTGAACACTGAAGCTTTCTTT. Protein product: CASSVDTLNTEAFF.

The chain joins TRBV2 to TRBJ1-1, with D hard to call. The CDR3 contains 12 residues. Per germline, CDR1 SNHLY and CDR2 FYNNEI. The germline V and J ends were trimmed by 6 bases and 5 bases, with 10 bases remaining between them. Here the CDR3 reads CASRATGTEAFF. The CDR3 DNA follows: TGTGCCAGCAGGGCGACGGGTACTGAAGCTTTCTTT.